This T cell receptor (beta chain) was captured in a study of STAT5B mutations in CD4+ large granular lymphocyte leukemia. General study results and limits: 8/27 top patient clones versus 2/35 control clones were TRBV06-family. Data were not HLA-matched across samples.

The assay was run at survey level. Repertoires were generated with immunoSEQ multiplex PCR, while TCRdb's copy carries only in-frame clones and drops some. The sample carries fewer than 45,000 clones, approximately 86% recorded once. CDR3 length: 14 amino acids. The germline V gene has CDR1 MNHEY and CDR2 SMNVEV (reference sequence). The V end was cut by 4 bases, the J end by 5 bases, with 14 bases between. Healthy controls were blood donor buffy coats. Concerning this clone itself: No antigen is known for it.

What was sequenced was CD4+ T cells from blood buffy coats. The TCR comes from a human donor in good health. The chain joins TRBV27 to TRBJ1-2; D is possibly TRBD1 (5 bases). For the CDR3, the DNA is TGTGCCAGCAGTTCGGCCGGGACCGGTTATGGCTACACCTTC. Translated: CASSSAGTGYGYTF.